These 30 T cell receptor beta chains were all obtained from the same sample, sequenced in a study of shared clonotypes between healthy human individuals (dated by TCRdb to about 2020). The library was built by means of the immunoSEQ multiplex PCR assay. TCRdb limited this immuneACCESS table to in-frame rearrangements with V and J called. A share of clones is missing; checked studies link under half to unresolved V genes, and the rest is unexplained. The sample has roughly 1,500,000 clones on record, 95% to 99% of them singletons. The leading ten clones occupy 0.45% of the sample. The sequenced sample was naive CD4+ T cells sorted from blood. Sample cell subset or site, as interpreted from the label and publication: CD45RA+ positively selected. Receptors were obtained from a man aged 30 to 45 in good health.

The chain joins TRBV11-2 to TRBJ2-7; 10 bases agree with TRBD1. Trimming cost V 1 base and J 3 bases; bases outside gene matches: 3. The CDR3 has 15 amino acids. Germline CDR1 SGHAT, CDR2 FQNNGV. DNA for the CDR3: TGTGCCAGCAGCTTAGGGACAGGGGGTTTCTACGAGCAGTACTTC. This encodes CASSLGTGGFYEQYF. Using reference TRBV11-2 and TRBJ2-7 for the parts outside the CDR3, the full variable domain is EAGVAQSPRYKIIEKRQSVAFWCNPISGHATLYWYQQILGQGPKLLIQFQNNGVVDDSQLPKDRFSAERLKGVDSTLKIQPAKLEDSAVYLCASSLGTGGFYEQYFGPGTRLTVT.

The J gene is TRBJ1-5, the V gene TRBV5-5, with a weak D call TRBD1 (5 bases). CDR1 is SGHKS, CDR2 YYEKEE, per germline (reference sequence). With 0 bases removed from V and 11 bases from J, the gap between germline ends came to 24 bases. This CDR3 is built from 17 residues. This CDR3 is CASSLAPGGPSIGAQHF. In nucleotides, the CDR3 is TGTGCCAGCAGCTTGGCCCCGGGCGGACCTTCCATAGGGGCCCAGCATTTT.

The chain is built from TRBV25-1 and TRBJ1-2; D uncertain. CDR3 length: 15 amino acids. Germline loops: CDR1 MGHDK, CDR2 SYGVNS. V lost 2 bases, J lost 7 bases, and 17 bases lay in between. Here the CDR3 reads CASSETDTVSFGYTF. DNA for the CDR3: TGTGCCAGCAGTGAAACCGACACGGTATCTTTTGGCTACACCTTC.

This chain joins TRBV4-3 and TRBJ2-3; the match to TRBD1 covers 7 bases. This CDR3 has 15 residues. Trimming at V came to 4 bases and at J to 0 bases, leaving 4 bases not matched to a gene. CDR1 and CDR2 from the germline V gene are LGHNA and YSLEER. The CDR3 here is CASSPGTESTDTQYF. The CDR3 nucleotides are TGCGCCAGCAGCCCCGGGACAGAAAGCACAGATACGCAGTATTTT.

This chain joins TRBV10-1 and TRBJ1-3; 7 nucleotides agree with TRBD1. In germline, CDR1 is WNHNN, CDR2 SYGVQD (reference sequence). This CDR3 region has 17 residues. V lost 2 bases to trimming and J lost 0 bases; unmatched junction nucleotides: 7. CDR3: CASSERRTGISGNTIYF. The CDR3 nucleotides read TGCGCCAGCAGTGAGAGAAGGACAGGCATCTCTGGAAACACCATATATTTT.

This clone was counted once. The genes are TRBV6-5 and TRBJ2-7; the match to TRBD1 covers 8 bases. V was clipped by 2 bases and J by 5 bases; unmatched bases: 8. The germline gives CDR1 MNHEY, CDR2 SVGAGI. This CDR3 has 15 amino acids. In nucleotides, the CDR3 is TGTGCCAGCAGTTACGACCGGGACAGGATCCACGAGCAGTACTTC. This encodes CASSYDRDRIHEQYF.

This clone was observed once. The chain employs TRBV7-6 and TRBJ2-7, with D perhaps TRBD1 (5 bases). Germline V gives CDR1 SGHVS, CDR2 FNYEAQ. The V gene lost 6 bases and the J gene lost 3 bases, with 18 bases spanning the gap. The CDR3 extends over 15 amino acids. The CDR3 bases are TGTGCCAGCAGTTCCACTCCTGACAGTAACTACGAGCAGTACTTC. Translating gives CASSSTPDSNYEQYF. Filled out from reference TRBV7-6 and TRBJ2-7, the complete variable domain reads GAGVSQSPRYKVTKRGQDVALRCDPISGHVSLYWYRQALGQGPEFLTYFNYEAQQDKSGLPNDRFSAERPEGSISTLTIQRTEQRDSAMYRCASSSTPDSNYEQYFGPGTRLTVT.

The chain is built from TRBV27 and TRBJ2-7, with a tentative D call TRBD2 (6 bases). The CDR3 contains 15 residues. V dropped 1 base and J dropped 0 bases, with 10 bases sitting between them. Germline CDR1 is MNHEY and CDR2 is SMNVEV (reference sequence). The CDR3 nucleotides are TGTGCCAGCAGTTTATATGGGACTTACTCCTACGAGCAGTACTTC. It translates to CASSLYGTYSYEQYF.

A word on this clone: Other DNA sequences in this sample translate to the same CDR3. The chain recombines TRBV5-1 with TRBJ1-1, with D perhaps TRBD1 (5 bases). Germline loops: CDR1 SGHRS, CDR2 YFSETQ. CDR3 length: 13 residues. Between the trimmed V and J ends, which lost 1 base and 4 bases, there was a span of 8 bases. This chain's CDR3 is CASSLRGSTEAFF. The CDR3 nucleotides are TGCGCCAGCAGCTTGCGGGGGAGCACTGAAGCTTTCTTT.

This clone was recorded only once. The J gene is TRBJ2-2, the V gene TRBV7-2, with TRBD2 as a possible D gene (6 bases). V lost 4 bases to trimming and J lost 2 bases, with 17 bases between them. Germline V gene data show CDR1 as SGHTA and CDR2 as FQGNSA. The CDR3 has 17 residues. For the CDR3, the DNA is TGTGCCAGCAGCTCCCAATGGGGGGTCTCTAACACCGGGGAGCTGTTTTTT. Residues: CASSSQWGVSNTGELFF. Combining the CDR3 with reference TRBV7-2 and TRBJ2-2 gives the whole variable domain GAGVSQSPSNKVTEKGKDVELRCDPISGHTALYWYRQSLGQGLEFLIYFQGNSAPDKSGLPSDRFSAERTGGSVSTLTIQRTQQEDSAVYLCASSSQWGVSNTGELFFGEGSRLTVL.

The J gene is TRBJ2-3, the V gene TRBV5-5, with 9 bases aligning to TRBD2. J was trimmed by 7 bases and V by 4 bases; bases with no gene match: 10. The germline gives CDR1 SGHKS, CDR2 YYEKEE (reference sequence). The CDR3 consists of 15 residues. CDR3 DNA: TGTGCCAGCAGCCTAGGTAGCGGGAGTTCAAATACGCAGTATTTT. It is translated as CASSLGSGSSNTQYF. The full variable domain, rest sourced from reference TRBV5-5 and TRBJ2-3, is DAGVTQSPTHLIKTRGQQVTLRCSPISGHKSVSWYQQVLGQGPQFIFQYYEKEERGRGNFPDRFSARQFPNYSSELNVNALLLGDSALYLCASSLGSGSSNTQYFGPGTRLTVL.

The CDR3 here is CASSLDGHTEAFF. CDR3 DNA sequence: TGTGCCAGCAGCCTCGACGGACACACTGAAGCTTTCTTT. The chain joins TRBV6-6 to TRBJ1-1, with D uncertain. In germline, CDR1 is MNHNY, CDR2 SVGAGI (reference sequence). The CDR3 consists of 13 residues. V was pared by 6 bases and J by 3 bases, with 11 bases between.

The gene calls are TRBV27 and TRBJ2-2; TRBD1 matches at 7 bases. This CDR3 is built from 14 residues. With V trimmed by 5 bases and J by 8 bases, 8 bases remained unmatched. Germline V gene lookup returns CDR1 MNHEY and CDR2 SMNVEV (reference sequence). Here the CDR3 DNA reads TGTGCCAGCAGTCCCCGAACAGGGGCTGGGGAGCTGTTTTTT. Its translation: CASSPRTGAGELFF.

The V and J genes are TRBV19 and TRBJ1-1; TRBD1 matches at 10 bases. Per the germline V gene, CDR1 is LNHDA and CDR2 is SQIVND (reference sequence). This CDR3 is 16 amino acids long. V dropped 3 bases and J dropped 4; count of bases not matched to a gene: 8. Written as DNA, the CDR3 is TGTGCCAGTAGTATTGGCCCCGGGACAGGGGTCACTGAAGCTTTCTTT. Amino acid sequence: CASSIGPGTGVTEAFF.

Note on this clone: Other DNA sequences of this sample code for an identical CDR3. V is TRBV18 and J is TRBJ1-5, with D unresolved. Germline lookup yields CDR1 KGHSH and CDR2 LQKENI. Trimming cost V 2 bases and J 4 bases, with 6 bases left between them. The CDR3 spans 13 residues. The CDR3 loop is CASSPGVNQPQHF. Here the CDR3 DNA reads TGTGCCAGCTCACCAGGGGTAAATCAGCCCCAGCATTTT.

Comments on this clone: At one of its ends the junction is not consistent with the germline gene, which may arise from a read error. The chain links TRBV28 to TRBJ1-5; no definite D call. Germline lookup yields CDR1 MDHEN and CDR2 SYDVKM. The CDR3 is made up of 12 amino acids. The CDR3 reads CASSPSVGLWVF. As DNA, the CDR3 is TGTGCCAGCAGTCCCAGTGTCGGGCTTTGGGTTTTT.

This chain connects TRBV6-5 to TRBJ2-7; tentative D call: TRBD2 (6 bases). There are 13 residues in the CDR3. V lost 6 bases to trimming and J lost 2 bases, with 11 bases between them. The germline gives CDR1 MNHEY, CDR2 SVGAGI. DNA of the CDR3: TGTGCCAGCAGCCGGGCGGGACCCTACGAGCAGTACTTC. Amino acids: CASSRAGPYEQYF.

V and J are TRBV28 and TRBJ2-3; 8 bases are shared with TRBD2. Trimming at V came to 6 bases and at J to 1 base, leaving 6 bases not matched to a gene. The CDR3 covers 15 residues. CDR1 and CDR2 from the germline V gene are MDHEN and SYDVKM. CDR3 bases: TGTGCCAGCAGACTCAGCGGGAGCGGCACAGATACGCAGTATTTT. Its translation: CASRLSGSGTDTQYF. The variable domain in full, with the rest retrieved from reference TRBV28 and TRBJ2-3, is DVKVTQSSRYLVKRTGEKVFLECVQDMDHENMFWYRQDPGLGLRLIYFSYDVKMKEKGDIPEGYSVSREKKERFSLILESASTNQTSMYLCASRLSGSGTDTQYFGPGTRLTVL.

The chain is built from TRBV5-1 and TRBJ2-2; D gene unclear. Germline loops: CDR1 SGHRS, CDR2 YFSETQ. V shed 1 base and J shed 3 bases, with 19 bases lying between them. The CDR3 is made up of 18 amino acids. The CDR3 DNA reads as TGCGCCAGCAGCTTGACCAGGTTTAAGGGTCCGGACACCGGGGAGCTGTTTTTT. Translation gives CASSLTRFKGPDTGELFF.

This chain connects TRBV19 to TRBJ1-4, with unresolved D. V gave up 9 bases and J gave up 5 bases, with 7 bases separating them. Germline CDR1 reads LNHDA; CDR2 reads SQIVND (reference sequence). The CDR3 covers 11 residues. CDR3 bases: TGTGCCAGCAACGAAAATGAAAAACTGTTTTTT. Its translation is CASNENEKLFF.

The gene calls are TRBV29-1 and TRBJ2-7, with D possibly matching TRBD1 (6 bases). Germline V CDR1 and CDR2: SQVTM, ANQGSEA. Between the trimmed V and J ends, which lost 8 bases and 3 bases, there was a span of 14 bases. The CDR3 runs to 12 residues. CDR3: CSTRDTIYEQYF. CDR3 coding DNA: TGCAGCACTCGGGACACGATCTACGAGCAGTACTTC.

This clone was found once. V and J are TRBV6-1 and TRBJ2-5; D gene uncertain. CDR1 is MNHNS, CDR2 SASEGT, per germline. This CDR3 has 11 residues. Trimming took off 2 bases at V and 3 bases at J, with 1 base between the two ends. The CDR3 DNA reads as TGTGCCAGCAGTGAAAAAGAGACCCAGTACTTC. This gives the protein CASSEKETQYF.

This rearrangement joins TRBV5-1 to TRBJ2-2, with 10 bases aligning to TRBD2. The CDR3 contains 20 residues. The junction had 17 bases not matched to a gene; V was cut back by 0 bases and J by 6 bases. CDR1 is SGHRS, CDR2 YFSETQ, per germline. CDR3 residues: CASSLALSIAGGFRAGELFF. The CDR3 DNA sequence: TGCGCCAGCAGCTTGGCCTTGTCAATAGCGGGAGGATTTAGGGCCGGGGAGCTGTTTTTT.

A single count supports this clone. This chain joins TRBV7-8 and TRBJ2-7; TRBD1 or TRBD2 may be the D gene (5 bases each). Trimming stripped 10 bases from V and 3 bases from J, with 16 bases between. CDR1 SGHVS and CDR2 FQNEAQ come from the germline V gene. The CDR3 totals 13 residues. CDR3 coding DNA: TGTGCCACGGCTCAGGGACCGATCTACGAGCAGTACTTC. Protein sequence: CATAQGPIYEQYF.

This chain links TRBV7-2 with TRBJ2-3; D assignment may be TRBD1 or TRBD2 (6 bases each). Germline V gives CDR1 SGHTA, CDR2 FQGNSA. The CDR3 is 14 residues long. V dropped 5 bases and J dropped 5 bases, with 14 bases sitting between them. CDR3 loop: CASSRLGGEDTQYF. In DNA, the CDR3 is TGTGCCAGCAGCCGACTAGGGGGAGAAGATACGCAGTATTTT.

The rearrangement links TRBV4-3 to TRBJ2-7, with TRBD1 identical over 8 bases. Trimming cost V 0 bases and J 5 bases; bases outside gene matches: 9. The CDR3 covers 16 residues. CDR1 is LGHNA and CDR2 is YSLEER in the germline V gene. CDR3 protein: CASSQDRLTGDHEQYF. DNA of the CDR3: TGCGCCAGCAGCCAAGATAGGCTGACAGGGGACCACGAGCAGTACTTC.

This rearrangement joins TRBV7-9 to TRBJ2-7; weak D call: TRBD2 (5 bases). The CDR3 has 15 amino acids. In germline, CDR1 is SEHNR, CDR2 FQNEAQ (reference sequence). Between the trimmed V and J ends, which lost 5 bases and 4 bases, there was a span of 18 bases. Here the CDR3 reads CASSDPTGFYYEQYF. The CDR3 nucleotides read TGTGCCAGCAGCGATCCTACGGGATTCTATTACGAGCAGTACTTC.

V and J are TRBV18 and TRBJ2-7; 9 nucleotides match TRBD1. Germline V gives CDR1 KGHSH, CDR2 LQKENI. Trimming took 2 bases from V and 3 from J; bases not matched to a gene: 5. The CDR3 totals 15 residues. The CDR3 loop is CASSPGQGIFYEQYF. The DNA for the CDR3 is TGTGCCAGCTCACCAGGACAGGGGATTTTCTACGAGCAGTACTTC.

The V call is TRBV7-6, the J call TRBJ2-2; 13 nucleotides align to TRBD2. Germline trimming cut 1 base from V and 4 bases from J; bases unmatched to any gene: 0. Germline CDR1 reads SGHVS; CDR2 reads FNYEAQ. There are 16 residues in the CDR3. CDR3 nucleotides: TGTGCCAGCAGCTTAGGGACTAGCGGGAGCACCGGGGAGCTGTTTTTT. This gives the protein CASSLGTSGSTGELFF.

This rearrangement joins TRBV7-2 to TRBJ2-3, with D possibly TRBD2 on 6 matching bases. Germline CDR1 reads SGHTA; CDR2 reads FQGNSA. The CDR3 sequence is 15 residues long. V shed 4 bases and J shed 3 bases, with 14 bases lying between them. CDR3: CASSYKERATDTQYF. For the CDR3, the DNA is TGTGCCAGCAGCTATAAGGAGCGGGCGACAGATACGCAGTATTTT.